This T cell receptor beta chain was identified in a study of regulatory T cells in long-lasting Graves disease (TCRdb year 2021). About the investigation overall: Persistent Graves' disease was defined as persistently positive TSH receptor autoantibodies together with antithyroid drug treatment for over 5 years. A total of roughly 33 samples were covered by TCR sequencing, comprising some 13 persistent and around 20 newly diagnosed Graves' disease patients. Peripheral blood TCR sequencing and RNA sequencing compared persistent Graves' disease patients with newly diagnosed Graves' disease patients. The study was conducted in China and was registered as a clinical trial. On average, persistent Graves' disease patients in the clinical cohort had been on antithyroid drugs for eight to twelve years. Overall results and qualifications from the work: As a limitation, the authors acknowledged that the small sample size may reduce accuracy. Persistent Graves' disease patients showed lower TCR Shannon entropy and fewer highly expanded clones than newly diagnosed patients, suggesting clonal expansion. Because the primary lesion, thyroid tissue, could not be accessed, the study looked at peripheral blood alone. TRBV28, TRBJ1-2 and TRBJ2-5 were preferentially used in persistent disease, while TRBV20-1 and TRBJ2-1 were favored in newly diagnosed disease. A larger number of public clonotypes was shared among persistent patients (approximately 2,600) than among newly diagnosed patients (roughly 970). Only the TCR beta chain was sequenced and analyzed.

Concerning this clonotype itself: The target of this receptor is not known. No base-level quality is on record; no much larger clone is a single base apart.

The library was obtained by multiplex PCR. The listed sequencing device is Illumina HiSeq 4000. iRepertoire HTBI primers and Arm-PCR amplification of CDR3 regions were used to construct TCR beta libraries. PCR products were gel purified before sequencing. The paper's data handling went like this. A total of roughly 65 TRBV and some 13 TRBJ segments were identified across samples and were used for gene usage analysis of CDR3 amino acid clonotypes. Filtered high-quality paired reads were merged into contigs using COPE and FqMerger. BLAST was used to align contigs to IMGT TRBV, TRBD and TRBJ reference genes, and CDR3 was defined according to IMGT. Clonotypes above 0.1% frequency were classified as highly expanded clones. Shannon entropy served as the measure of repertoire diversity, while the Gini coefficient captured V-J evenness. Public clonotypes were defined as clonotypes shared by more than one individual. TCRdb trimmed public reads at Q25 via fastp, called clones via MiXCR and kept in-frame beta chains. Each record represents a unique CDR3 protein, reported with the most common genes and DNA among its rows. TCRdb's processing, not the authors', yielded these V and J calls. Recorded for this sample are hundreds of thousands of distinct CDR3 sequences; about a fifth of them occurred a single time. Together, the top ten hold about a fifth of the sample.

Relative to germline, V is 0 bases shorter and J is 5 bases shorter, with 14 bases between their ends. Spanning cysteine to phenylalanine, the CDR3 consists of 16 amino acids. The read is trimmed to its CDR3 DNA, 48 bases read in frame from base 1. Looking up the germline V gene yields CDR1 SGHVS and CDR2 FQNEAQ. Read against the paper, the sample's time point label means: persistent/refractory GD, antithyroid drugs over 5 years with positive TRAb. RNA was extracted from PBMCs in TRIzol for both TCR sequencing and RNA sequencing. The diagnosis of Graves' disease was made according to American Thyroid Association guidelines. Patients for the study were recruited at an endocrinology department in Xi'an, China. Each patient gave around 9.2 milliliters of peripheral blood, collected in an EDTA anticoagulant tube. Ficoll Paque Plus density gradient separation was used to isolate PBMCs, and no further T cell sorting was performed. An Agilent 2100 Bioanalyzer and agarose gel were used to assess RNA quality, and a NanoDrop 2000 was used to measure RNA concentration.

The sample consisted of peripheral blood mononuclear cells (PBMCs), taken when the disease was refractory, from a patient treated with antithyroid drugs. The chain joins TRBV7-8 to TRBJ1-5; TRBD1 is a possible D gene, resting on 5 matching bases. The TCR originated in a female donor with Graves disease. The nucleotide sequence reads as follows: TGTGCCAGCAGCTTAGCGGCAGGGAACACTCATCAGCCCCAGCATTTT. The translation is CASSLAAGNTHQPQHF.